The sequence of this TCR beta chain was determined in a study of blood T cell dynamics during melanoma immunotherapy. The assay was immunoSEQ multiplex PCR, and TCRdb's table has in-frame clones only and misses some. Here the sample spans fewer than 7,500 clones, roughly 80% being singletons. The CDR3 is 13 residues long. V was shortened by 1 base and J by 12 bases, with 16 bases between the two germline ends. Germline V gene sequence: CDR1 MNHNS, CDR2 SASEGT. Documented time point: week 3, after first cycle of checkpoint inhibitor. The chain uses TRBV6-1 and TRBJ2-7; possible D gene TRBD2, 6 bases. This TCR was recovered from a human donor with melanoma. Sample: blood, taken from a patient treated with checkpoint blockade. The CDR3 is CASSEGRDSGRYF. The CDR3 bases are TGTGCCAGCAGTGAAGGTCGTGACTCCGGGAGGTACTTC.